A few counts support the clone carrying this T cell receptor beta chain. Its cognate antigen is unknown. The source of the sample is a study of T-cell memory formation after mild COVID-19. Study as a whole: There were largely donor-specific TCR clusters.

TCRdb re-called the 5' RACE reads through MiXCR, storing one row per CDR3 protein. Of roughly 300,000 distinct CDR3 sequences in the sample, 7% to 10% were seen once. Study results and caveats: Clones which contracted sat mainly in CM and EM if CD4+, and in EMRA if CD8+.

Germline CDR1 is LNHNV and CDR2 is YYDKDF (reference sequence). The CDR3 covers 15 residues. Losses at the gene ends were 5 bases for V and 4 bases for J; bases not matched to a gene: 5. The rearrangement links TRBV15 to TRBJ1-3; 10 nucleotides match TRBD1. The clonotype was recovered from a young man who had mild COVID-19 (a few samples of this study predate the infection). Cell type and time point are not known. Sequences were obtained from PBMCs or a T cell subset sorted from them (not recorded which). The CDR3 spells CATSVDRGPGNTIYF. CDR3 nucleotides: TGTGCCACCAGCGTTGACAGGGGGCCAGGAAACACCATATATTTT.